The rows below give T cell receptor beta chains drawn from one sample of a study of T-cell reconstitution after alpha-beta-depleted transplantation in children. TCRdb recomputed calls from the PCR reads with MiXCR, one row per CDR3 protein. The repertoire includes 7,000 to 9,500 distinct CDR3 sequences, about 12% of them detected once, and around 49% sits in the top ten. The input for sequencing was PBMCs, mostly from graft donor cells, taken 60 days after TCRalphabeta/CD19-depleted stem cell transplant. The receptors were gathered from a patient aged 2-10 years who had a stem cell transplant for inherited bone marrow failure, so the T cells may come from the graft donor. Both conserved end residues are part of each CDR3. A D gene is named only where the DNA matches it firmly. Clone size, where shown, is once, few, many, or a class for clones that have expanded.

TRBJ1-1	TRBV20-1	.	many	13	TGCAGTGCCAGGGACGTCGGGAACACTGAAGCTTTCTTT	CSARDVGNTEAFF
TRBJ1-1	TRBV6-5	.	medium-sized	13	TGTGCCAGCAGTTTAACGGGGAACACTGAAGCTTTCTTT	CASSLTGNTEAFF
TRBJ1-2	TRBV5-1	.	many	13	TGCGCCAGCAGCTTGGGGACGGTCTATGGCTACACCTTC	CASSLGTVYGYTF
TRBJ2-1	TRBV12-3/TRBV12-4	TRBD1	.	12	TGTGCCAGCAGTGATGACAGGGATGAGCAGTTCTTC	CASSDDRDEQFF
TRBJ1-5	TRBV6-2/TRBV6-3	TRBD1	many	15	TGTGCCAGCAGTAACAGGGGGCGCGGCAATCAGCCCCAGCATTTT	CASSNRGRGNQPQHF
TRBJ2-5	TRBV5-6	TRBD2	medium-sized	14	TGTGCCAGCAGCTTGGGTCTAGCGGCCCCGACCCAGTACTTC	CASSLGLAAPTQYF
TRBJ1-1	TRBV11-1	TRBD1	many	17	TGTGCCGGCAGCCCACAGCCGGGACAGGGGGCAAGCACTGAAGCTTTCTTT	CAGSPQPGQGASTEAFF
TRBJ2-2	TRBV5-1	TRBD2	many	17	TGCGCCAGCGCTCGACTAGCGGGAGTGGGGAACACCGGGGAGCTGTTTTTT	CASARLAGVGNTGELFF
TRBJ2-7	TRBV20-1	TRBD2	many	18	TGCAGTGCTAGAGACGCGGGACTAGCGGGGGAAAGCTCCTACGAGCAGTACTTC	CSARDAGLAGESSYEQYF
TRBJ2-1	TRBV7-9	.	many	13	TGTGCCAGCGTCTGGAGGGCCTGGGATGAGCAGTTCTTC	CASVWRAWDEQFF
TRBJ1-5	TRBV4-3	.	many	17	TGCGCCAGCAGCCCGCACAGGGAGGGGGACTCCTATCAGCCCCAGCATTTT	CASSPHREGDSYQPQHF
TRBJ1-3	TRBV6-2/TRBV6-3	.	many	14	TGTGCCAGTCGTGCCACGGCAAACGGAAACACCATATATTTT	CASRATANGNTIYF
TRBJ2-7	TRBV7-9	TRBD2	many	13	TGTGCCAGCAGCCGGGGGGAAGGCGGGGAGCAGTACTTC	CASSRGEGGEQYF
TRBJ2-7	TRBV20-1	TRBD2	many	13	TGCAGTGCATCCGGGACTAGAAACTACGAGCAGTACTTC	CSASGTRNYEQYF
TRBJ1-2	TRBV7-9	TRBD1	many	13	TGTGCCAGCAGCTTAACAGGGGGCTCTGGCTACACCTTC	CASSLTGGSGYTF
TRBJ2-4	TRBV11-2	.	many	15	TGTGCCAGCAGCTTAACCCACCAGAATGGGGACATTCAGTACTTC	CASSLTHQNGDIQYF
TRBJ2-5	TRBV7-9	.	medium-sized	13	TGTGCCAGCACCTTTTGGGGGAGCGAGACCCAGTACTTC	CASTFWGSETQYF
TRBJ2-7	TRBV7-8	TRBD2	many	17	TGTGCCAGCAGCGTCCTTGGACTAGCGGGAGGAGGCGCCGAGCAGTACTTC	CASSVLGLAGGGAEQYF
TRBJ1-4	TRBV7-9	.	few	17	TGTGCCAGCAGCTTAGCCACAGGTTACGCAACTAATGAAAAACTGTTTTTT	CASSLATGYATNEKLFF
TRBJ2-7	TRBV5-6	.	many	15	TGTGCCAGCAGCTTGGTTCAGGGGCACGCTCCCGAGCAGTACTTC	CASSLVQGHAPEQYF
TRBJ2-3	TRBV7-6	.	many	12	TGTGCCAGCAGCCCGCCCACAGATACGCAGTATTTT	CASSPPTDTQYF
TRBJ1-6	TRBV4-3	TRBD1	many	13	TGCGCCAGCAGCGACAGGGAAGACTCACCCCTCCACTTT	CASSDREDSPLHF
TRBJ2-5	TRBV4-3	.	many	15	TGCGCCAGCAGCCAAGAGGGAATATCGGGAGAGACCCAGTACTTC	CASSQEGISGETQYF